The next 11 T cell receptor beta chains were all read from a single sample in a study of T cell clonotyping in hematopoietic cell transplantation. Data came from immunoSEQ multiplex PCR; TCRdb stores just in-frame clones and leaves some out. The sample has roughly 14,000 clones; 85% to 90% are singletons. The source material was PBMCs, sampled 100 days after allogeneic stem cell transplant. These receptors were obtained from a male patient in his forties or fifties who had an allogeneic stem cell transplant from an unrelated donor, so T cells may come from the graft donor. Some clones in this sample may be carry-over from other donors' samples.

The genes are TRBV11-2 and TRBJ2-3; no clear D. The germline gives CDR1 SGHAT, CDR2 FQNNGV. V was clipped by 5 bases and J by 1 base, with 4 bases between them. CDR3 length: 12 amino acids. The CDR3 coding sequence is TGTGCCAGCAGCACCCGCACAGATACGCAGTATTTT. Translated: CASSTRTDTQYF.

This chain connects TRBV6-5 to TRBJ1-1; D is unresolved. V was pared by 2 bases and J by 2 bases, with 15 bases between. The CDR3 totals 16 residues. Germline CDR1 MNHEY, CDR2 SVGAGI. The CDR3 nucleotides read TGTGCCAGCAGTTACGACATGACGGCGTTAAACACTGAAGCTTTCTTT. Translated: CASSYDMTALNTEAFF.

The chain links TRBV19 to TRBJ2-7; the match to TRBD2 covers 8 bases. The CDR3 loop spans 13 amino acids. CDR1 is LNHDA, CDR2 SQIVND, per germline (reference sequence). V gave up 4 bases and J gave up 3 bases; unmatched junction bases: 2. CDR3 coding DNA: TGTGCCAGTAGTACCGGGACTAGCTACGAGCAGTACTTC. Encoded protein: CASSTGTSYEQYF.

The chain links TRBV19 to TRBJ2-1; 10 bases line up with TRBD2. CDR3 size: 15 residues. The germline gives CDR1 LNHDA, CDR2 SQIVND (reference sequence). V lost 3 bases, J lost 7 bases, and 6 bases stayed unmatched. CDR3 bases: TGTGCCAGTAGTATCCGTATTAGCGGGAGGAATGAGCAGTTCTTC. The encoded protein is CASSIRISGRNEQFF.

The chain's CDR3 is CASSLGRGRTNEKLFF. The CDR3 DNA reads as TGTGCCAGCAGTTTAGGCAGGGGCCGAACTAATGAAAAACTGTTTTTT. The rearrangement uses TRBV28 and TRBJ1-4, with a tentative D call TRBD1 (6 bases). The CDR3 loop spans 16 amino acids. From germline, CDR1 is MDHEN and CDR2 SYDVKM. The V end lost 2 bases, the J end lost 1 base, and 11 bases lay between the germline ends.

V and J are TRBV11-3 and TRBJ2-2, with 7 positions matching TRBD2. Germline V lookup: CDR1 SGHNT, CDR2 YENEEA. The CDR3 runs 15 residues. V was clipped by 4 bases and J by 6 bases; unmatched bases: 8. This CDR3 is CASSSGLLEAGELFF. The CDR3, as DNA: TGTGCCAGCAGCTCGGGACTATTGGAGGCCGGGGAGCTGTTTTTT. The whole variable domain, filled in from reference TRBV11-3 and TRBJ2-2, reads EAGVVQSPRYKIIEKKQPVAFWCNPISGHNTLYWYLQNLGQGPELLIRYENEEAVDDSQLPKDRFSAERLKGVDSTLKIQPAELGDSAVYLCASSSGLLEAGELFFGEGSRLTVL.

The J gene is TRBJ1-3, the V gene TRBV9, with TRBD1 as a possible D gene (6 bases). Germline loops: CDR1 SGDLS, CDR2 YYNGEE. The CDR3 spans 15 residues. V lost 2 bases and J lost 7, with 16 bases in between. The CDR3: CASSVGPGAGNTIYF. In nucleotides, the CDR3 is TGTGCCAGCAGCGTGGGACCAGGGGCAGGGAACACCATATATTTT.

CDR3 DNA sequence: TGTGCCAGTAGTATCCGGGGACAGGGGGCTGCTTATGGCTACACCTTC. As protein: CASSIRGQGAAYGYTF. This chain connects TRBV19 to TRBJ1-2; 12 bases are a match to TRBD1. The junction had 7 bases not matched to a gene; V was cut back by 3 bases and J by 5 bases. In germline, CDR1 is LNHDA, CDR2 SQIVND (reference sequence). This CDR3 region has 16 residues.

This chain's CDR3 is CATDSGWEQYF. The CDR3 DNA reads TGTGCCACCGACAGTGGCTGGGAGCAGTACTTC. The chain joins TRBV27 to TRBJ2-7; possibly TRBD1 for D (5 bases). Germline CDR1 is MNHEY and CDR2 is SMNVEV (reference sequence). Trimming cost V 10 bases and J 7 bases, with 14 bases left between them. The CDR3 is made up of 11 amino acids.

The genes are TRBV20-1 and TRBJ2-1, with D tentatively TRBD2 (6 bases). Germline lookup yields CDR1 DFQATT and CDR2 SNEGSKA (reference sequence). V was trimmed by 8 bases and J by 8 bases, leaving 13 bases between them. The CDR3 spans 11 residues. CDR3 nucleotides: TGCAGTACGGGAGAGGGTCATGAGCAGTTCTTC. Its protein product is CSTGEGHEQFF.

This clone was recorded only once. The chain has TRBV19 and TRBJ1-1; unclear D gene. CDR3 length: 14 residues. Germline CDR1 LNHDA, CDR2 SQIVND (reference sequence). V was cut by 7 bases and J by 4 bases, with 16 bases left in between. The CDR3 spells CASTSRGLPTEAFF. The DNA for the CDR3 is TGTGCCAGTACCTCCCGTGGGCTGCCCACTGAAGCTTTCTTT.